This TCR beta chain was identified in a study of T cells after yellow fever vaccination (dated by TCRdb to the late 2010s). Regarding the complete study: Libraries from fractions with low cell numbers were prepared with the SMART-Seq v4 Ultra Low Input RNA kit. To track T-cell clones before and after primary and booster YFV17D yellow fever vaccination, bulk TCR alpha and beta repertoires were sequenced longitudinally. The cohort comprised two healthy male donors, one aged 18 to 30 and one aged 30 to 40 years. Blood was collected at multiple timepoints before and after primary and secondary immunization, and bulk PBMC replicates and cell subsets were isolated.

What the study reported, not specific to this receptor: A small share of clonotypes was detected in both CD4 and CD8 compartments, with the overlap likely arising from convergent recombination. Computational filtering was needed because FACS-sorted repertoires could contain abundant contaminating clonotypes from the bulk population. Most clones expanded after primary vaccination (approximately 95% of CD4 and roughly 91% of CD8) were re-detected after the booster, suggesting that broad memory maintenance occurred. Compared with the primary T-cell response, the secondary T-cell response was weaker but faster, peaking on day 5 rather than day 15. The study included only a couple of donors, which limits how far the findings can be generalized.

The sample's treatment or condition label, in plain terms: live attenuated yellow fever vaccine strain. A standard Ficoll-Paque protocol was used to isolate PBMCs from peripheral blood. Dynabeads CD4 and CD8 positive selection kits were used to isolate CD4 and CD8 T-cell fractions. RNA was extracted with TriZol from bulk PBMCs, CD4 and CD8 fractions, and dextramer-positive and dextramer-negative fractions. Only a few counts were recorded for this clonotype. It lacks a known antigen. No much larger clonotype is one base removed from it; base qualities were not supplied. The CDR3, from cysteine to phenylalanine, totals 14 residues. The DNA shown is the 42-base CDR3, in frame from base 1. The germline V gene supplies CDR1 SGHVS and CDR2 FQNEAQ. The junction carries 14 bases between V and J, which are trimmed by 6 bases and 6 bases respectively. The reads were generated on an Illumina NovaSeq 6000. TCR cDNA was synthesized by 5'RACE template switching, through which a universal primer site and unique molecular identifiers were introduced. cDNA synthesis was primed from both the TCR alpha and TCR beta constant segments. Library amplification involved two PCR steps, and the second step added sample barcodes and sequencing adapters. Sequencing of libraries was performed on Illumina HiSeq 2500 (2x100 bp) or NovaSeq (2x150 bp). The source study handled its data this way. Reads were demultiplexed and collapsed into UMI consensus sequences with MIGEC, and V(D)J alignment was performed with MiXCR. Using edgeR on replicate PBMC samples, clonotypes were called vaccine-responding if FDR was below 0.01 and the log2 fold change was above 5 up to day 15. Each bulk clonotype received a CD4 or CD8 identity based on whether the sequenced CD4 or CD8 repertoire contained that clonotype at higher abundance. TCRdb reprocessed the public reads (quality trimming at Q25 with fastp, clone calling with MiXCR) and kept in-frame beta chains. Rows are combined by CDR3 protein, so each entry shows the most common genes and DNA. The V and J calls were not made by the authors but by TCRdb's processing. This sample comprises about 300,000 distinct CDR3 sequences, approximately 10% of them detected only once. The ten largest make up about 3% of the sample.

Here the sequenced sample was CD4+ T cells sorted from PBMCs, taken 5 days after the yellow fever booster vaccination. Rearrangement joined TRBV7-8 to TRBJ2-2, and perhaps TRBD1 as D gene, on 5 matching bases. The TCR was taken from a man younger than 30 who received the YFV17D yellow fever vaccine. CDR3 region: CASRPRRVAGELFF. The base sequence is TGTGCCAGCAGACCCCGCAGGGTTGCCGGGGAGCTGTTTTTT.